This is a list of T cell receptor beta chains from one sample in a study of T cells in Graves' hyperthyroidism and ophthalmopathy. TCRdb processed the multiplex PCR reads anew with MiXCR; each CDR3 protein has one entry. The data show some 720,000 distinct CDR3 sequences, less than 20% seen once. The specimen sequenced was blood. The origin of the receptors is a man younger than 35 with Graves' hyperthyroidism. CDR3s include the opening cysteine and the closing phenylalanine or tryptophan. The size of a clone is reported for some rows only, either as once, few or many, or as a class for expanded clones.

TRBV13	many	TRBJ1-1	CASSAVADWTHVNTEAFF
TRBV2	many	TRBJ1-1	CASIMGREGTEAFF
TRBV14	many	TRBJ2-1	CASSQEVGYNEQFF
TRBV6-5	few	TRBJ2-7	CASSYSMGGTYEQYF
TRBV30	NA	TRBJ1-4	CAWRTGTGREKLFF
TRBV5-1	NA	TRBJ2-1	CASSRSLGYEQFF
TRBV29-1	few	TRBJ2-5	CSVGGHQETQYF
TRBV2	many	TRBJ2-1	CARDDRGQGRGEQFF
TRBV20-1	many	TRBJ1-1	CSATGFTNTEAFF
TRBV28	NA	TRBJ1-5	CASSLWGLSQPQHF